Given below is one T cell receptor beta chain in context. 13 Jbeta primers and 60 Vbeta primers were used for the PCR. The assay was immunoSEQ multiplex PCR, and TCRdb's table has in-frame clones only and misses some. The table lists 130,000 or so clones, about 75% of them singletons, with less than 3.5% in the top ten. The sample originates from a study of cytomegalovirus exposure and HLA in healthy donors. The CDR3 is made up of 13 amino acids. CDR1 is LNHDA, CDR2 SQIVND, per germline (reference sequence). V was pared by 6 bases and J by 4 bases, with 10 bases between. The rearrangement links TRBV19 to TRBJ2-1; D is perhaps TRBD2 (6 bases). This clonotype was obtained from a woman in her thirties or forties in good health and CMV-seropositive. Sequencing was carried out using PBMCs. CDR3 in amino acids: CASSGSFYNEQFF. Here the CDR3 DNA reads TGTGCCAGTAGCGGGAGCTTTTACAATGAGCAGTTCTTC. Full variable domain (rest looked up from reference TRBV19 and TRBJ2-1): DGGITQSPKYLFRKEGQNVTLSCEQNLNHDAMYWYRQDPGQGLRLIYYSQIVNDFQKGDIAEGYSVSREKKESFPLTVTSAQKNPTAFYLCASSGSFYNEQFFGPGTRLTVL.